This entry lists 27 T cell receptor beta chains sequenced from one sample in a study of blood T cell repertoires in COVID-19. This table comes from immunoSEQ multiplex PCR, and its TCRdb copy is limited to in-frame clones, with some not included. In the table there are about 150,000 clones, roughly 84% of which are singletons. The sequenced sample consisted of PBMCs or T cells enriched from blood (not recorded which). These receptors all stem from a woman between 50 and 59 years old who had recovered from COVID-19.

The chain joins TRBV9 to TRBJ2-7; TRBD1 aligns across 11 bases. V lost 0 bases to trimming and J lost 2 bases; unmatched junction nucleotides: 7. The CDR3 totals 17 residues. CDR1 is SGDLS and CDR2 is YYNGEE in the germline V gene. The CDR3 DNA is TGTGCCAGCAGCGTAGGGCTCCCGGGACAGGGGGCCTACGAGCAGTACTTC. The encoded protein is CASSVGLPGQGAYEQYF.

The genes are TRBV3-1 (or the pseudogene TRBV3-2) and TRBJ1-5, with a possible D match to TRBD1 (6 bases). Germline lookup yields CDR1 LGHDT and CDR2 YNNKEL (reference sequence). V lost 5 bases to trimming and J lost 3 bases, with 11 bases between them. The CDR3 sequence is 14 residues long. CDR3 amino acids: CASSSRGHNQPQHF. In nucleotides, the CDR3 is TGTGCCAGCAGCTCCAGGGGCCACAATCAGCCCCAGCATTTT.

The rearrangement links TRBV5-1 to TRBJ2-7, with 7 bases that match TRBD1. CDR3 length equals 16 residues. J gave up 6 bases and V 6 bases, and 18 bases lay outside the gene matches. Germline CDR1 and CDR2: SGHRS and YFSETQ. The CDR3 DNA reads TGCGCCAGCACCACTTTCACAGGGGATCCGGTTGGCGAGCAGTACTTC. It codes for CASTTFTGDPVGEQYF. The whole variable domain, filled in from reference TRBV5-1 and TRBJ2-7, reads KAGVTQTPRYLIKTRGQQVTLSCSPISGHRSVSWYQQTPGQGLQFLFEYFSETQRNKGNFPGRFSGRQFSNSRSEMNVSTLELGDSALYLCASTTFTGDPVGEQYFGPGTRLTVT.

Written as DNA, the CDR3 is TGTGCCAGCAGCCCTCCGGGACAGATCCTTGGTGAGCAGTACTTC. Its protein is CASSPPGQILGEQYF. V usage is TRBV7-2 and J usage is TRBJ2-7; 7 bases align to TRBD1. The CDR3 length is 15 residues. Germline CDR1 SGHTA, CDR2 FQGNSA. Unmatched junction bases numbered 14, after V lost 5 bases and J lost 7 bases.

A single count supports this clone. The chain has TRBV6-6 and TRBJ1-2; D gene ambiguous. This CDR3 is 13 amino acids long. The germline V gene encodes CDR1 MNHNY and CDR2 SVGAGI (reference sequence). V dropped 3 bases and J dropped 4 bases, with 9 bases sitting between them. CDR3 DNA: TGTGCCAGCAGTTATGGGCACGGCTATGGCTACACCTTC. Translated, it gives CASSYGHGYGYTF.

This chain links TRBV4-1 with TRBJ2-1, with TRBD2 matching 12 bases. This CDR3 region has 16 residues. Per germline, CDR1 MGHRA and CDR2 YSYEKL. Trimming at V came to 1 base and at J to 10 bases, leaving 8 bases not matched to a gene. The CDR3 nucleotides read TGCGCCAGCAGCCAAGCACCACTAGCGGGGGGCGTGGAGCAGTTCTTC. Translated, it gives CASSQAPLAGGVEQFF.

The CDR3 sequence: CASSLDIGTSASYEQYF. In nucleotides, the CDR3 is TGTGCCAGCAGCTTAGATATTGGGACTAGCGCCTCCTACGAGCAGTACTTC. V is TRBV11-2 and J is TRBJ2-7; 10 bases align to TRBD2. V dropped 0 bases and J dropped 0; count of bases not matched to a gene: 5. CDR3 length equals 17 residues. Germline V lookup: CDR1 SGHAT, CDR2 FQNNGV.

J is TRBJ2-2 and V is TRBV5-1; 10 bases agree with TRBD1. From germline, CDR1 is SGHRS and CDR2 YFSETQ. There are 15 residues in the CDR3. V lost 5 bases to trimming and J lost 0 bases; unmatched junction nucleotides: 1. The CDR3, as DNA: TGCGCCAGCAGTGGACAGGGGGCGAACACCGGGGAGCTGTTTTTT. This codes for CASSGQGANTGELFF.

V usage is TRBV2 and J usage is TRBJ2-1, with 12 nucleotides matching TRBD2. Germline V gene lookup returns CDR1 SNHLY and CDR2 FYNNEI. After removal of 0 bases from V and 7 bases from J, the junction contained 1 base not matched to a gene. This CDR3 region has 15 residues. The chain's CDR3 is CASSEAGLAGNEQFF. CDR3 DNA: TGTGCCAGCAGTGAAGCTGGACTAGCGGGAAATGAGCAGTTCTTC.

CDR3 amino acids: CASKGQEYSGANVLTF. The CDR3 nucleotides read TGTGCCAGTAAAGGACAGGAATACTCTGGGGCCAACGTCCTGACTTTC. This rearrangement joins TRBV19 to TRBJ2-6; 7 nucleotides align to TRBD1. This CDR3 region has 16 residues. Germline loops: CDR1 LNHDA, CDR2 SQIVND (reference sequence). V lost 7 bases, J lost 0 bases, and 6 bases stayed unmatched.

The gene calls are TRBV12-3 or TRBV12-4 and TRBJ1-1, with no clear D. V was clipped by 4 bases and J by 5 bases, with 5 bases between them. CDR3 length equals 11 residues. The CDR3 loop reads CASSSGTEAFF. CDR3 sequence (DNA): TGTGCCAGCAGTTCCGGTACTGAAGCTTTCTTT.

In this sample, this clone turned up a few times. The genes are TRBV6-5 and TRBJ1-6; D is unclear. V shed 7 bases and J shed 9 bases, with 13 bases lying between them. Germline V gene lookup returns CDR1 MNHEY and CDR2 SVGAGI. The CDR3 sequence is 13 residues long. CDR3 DNA: TGTGCCAGCACAAAGTCTCGGGGTTCACCCCTCCACTTT. It translates to CASTKSRGSPLHF.

The sample holds a few counts of this clone. The chain is built from TRBV19 and TRBJ1-1, with unresolved D. The CDR3 runs to 14 residues. The germline V gene has CDR1 LNHDA and CDR2 SQIVND (reference sequence). The V gene lost 3 bases and the J gene lost 5 bases, with 13 bases spanning the gap. The CDR3 loop is CASSISTGLTEAFF. In DNA, the CDR3 is TGTGCCAGTAGTATCTCAACGGGTCTGACTGAAGCTTTCTTT.

The rearrangement joins TRBV2 to TRBJ2-3; D is unresolved. V lost 6 bases and J 0 bases, leaving 10 bases between the germline ends. Germline V gene sequence: CDR1 SNHLY, CDR2 FYNNEI. This CDR3 is built from 14 residues. The chain's CDR3 is CASREQLSTDTQYF. As DNA, the CDR3 is TGTGCCAGCAGGGAGCAGCTAAGCACAGATACGCAGTATTTT. The whole variable domain, remainder taken from reference TRBV2 and TRBJ2-3, is EPEVTQTPSHQVTQMGQEVILRCVPISNHLYFYWYRQILGQKVEFLVSFYNNEISEKSEIFDDQFSVERPDGSNFTLKIRSTKLEDSAMYFCASREQLSTDTQYFGPGTRLTVL.

This chain links TRBV5-6 with TRBJ1-4; a weak D match, TRBD1 (6 bases). Germline loops: CDR1 SGHDT, CDR2 YYEEEE. CDR3 size: 15 residues. Trimming took 0 bases from V and 5 from J, leaving 11 bases between them. CDR3 region: CASSLAGTKNEKLFF. For the CDR3, the DNA is TGTGCCAGCAGCTTGGCCGGGACAAAAAATGAAAAACTGTTTTTT.

The chain uses TRBV5-5 and TRBJ2-7; 12 positions agree with TRBD2. Germline V gene sequence: CDR1 SGHKS, CDR2 YYEKEE (reference sequence). The J segment lost 3 bases and the V segment lost 6 bases, leaving 7 bases of the junction unmatched. This CDR3 contains 15 residues. The CDR3 protein is CASNWLAGGLYEQYF. DNA for the CDR3: TGTGCCAGCAACTGGCTAGCGGGAGGGCTCTACGAGCAGTACTTC. Together with reference TRBV5-5 and TRBJ2-7, the CDR3 gives the full variable domain: DAGVTQSPTHLIKTRGQQVTLRCSPISGHKSVSWYQQVLGQGPQFIFQYYEKEERGRGNFPDRFSARQFPNYSSELNVNALLLGDSALYLCASNWLAGGLYEQYFGPGTRLTVT.

The chain couples TRBV25-1 to TRBJ1-3; no firm D call. CDR1 is MGHDK, CDR2 SYGVNS, per germline. Trimming shortened V by 6 bases and J by 0 bases, and 3 bases separated the two germline ends. CDR3 size: 12 residues. The CDR3 DNA reads as TGTGCCAGCAGGAGCTCTGGAAACACCATATATTTT. It is translated as CASRSSGNTIYF.

The chain links TRBV5-1 to TRBJ2-2, with a possible D match to TRBD1 (5 bases). Trimming shortened V by 1 base and J by 2 bases, and 9 bases separated the two germline ends. Germline loops: CDR1 SGHRS, CDR2 YFSETQ. The CDR3 covers 15 residues. This CDR3 reads CASSLQGFNTGELFF. Written as DNA, the CDR3 is TGCGCCAGCAGCTTGCAGGGCTTTAACACCGGGGAGCTGTTTTTT.

This chain joins TRBV7-3 and TRBJ2-1; maybe TRBD2 (5 bases). The V gene lost 0 bases and the J gene lost 5 bases, with 11 bases spanning the gap. Germline assignment: CDR1 SGHTA and CDR2 FQGTGA. This CDR3 spans 15 amino acids. Written as DNA, the CDR3 is TGTGCCAGCAGCTTAACCCTTTTGCGGGACAATGAGCAGTTCTTC. Protein product: CASSLTLLRDNEQFF.

This chain links TRBV11-3 with TRBJ1-3, with TRBD1 matching over 7 bases. V was pared by 1 base and J by 2 bases, with 2 bases of the junction left unmatched. CDR1 SGHNT and CDR2 YENEEA come from the germline V gene. The CDR3 is made up of 15 amino acids. In DNA, the CDR3 is TGTGCCAGCAGCTTAGGAGGGACAGCTGGAAACACCATATATTTT. It encodes CASSLGGTAGNTIYF. The variable domain in full, completed from reference TRBV11-3 and TRBJ1-3, reads EAGVVQSPRYKIIEKKQPVAFWCNPISGHNTLYWYLQNLGQGPELLIRYENEEAVDDSQLPKDRFSAERLKGVDSTLKIQPAELGDSAVYLCASSLGGTAGNTIYFGEGSWLTVV.

The chain carries TRBV12-5 and TRBJ1-3, with D tentatively TRBD1 (5 bases). CDR3 length: 16 amino acids. Germline CDR1 is LGHNT and CDR2 is FRNRAP. Between the trimmed V and J ends, which lost 5 bases and 0 bases, there was a span of 14 bases. The CDR3 nucleotides read TGTGCTAGTGGTCCTCGGGGGTTCTACTCTGGAAACACCATATATTTT. The encoded protein is CASGPRGFYSGNTIYF. Complete variable domain (other parts from reference TRBV12-5 and TRBJ1-3): DARVTQTPRHKVTEMGQEVTMRCQPILGHNTVFWYRQTMMQGLELLAYFRNRAPLDDSGMPKDRFSAEMPDATLATLKIQPSEPRDSAVYFCASGPRGFYSGNTIYFGEGSWLTVV.

The chain has TRBV6-5 and TRBJ2-7, with 7 bases lining up with TRBD1. Germline V CDR1 and CDR2: MNHEY, SVGAGI. The CDR3 is 14 residues long. V shed 0 bases and J 3 bases; nucleotides not matched to a gene: 2. In DNA, the CDR3 is TGTGCCAGCAGTTACTCGAGGGACAGCTACGAGCAGTACTTC. Translating gives CASSYSRDSYEQYF.

The chain joins TRBV21-1 to TRBJ1-3; TRBD1 is the table's D call, not checked against the DNA. TRBV21-1 is tagged as a pseudogene. The CDR3 loop spans 18 amino acids. For the CDR3, the DNA is TGTGCCAGCAGCAAAAAAATCAGGTCAGGGCGCCCTGGAAACACCATATATTTT. It specifies CASSKKIRSGRPGNTIYF.

This clone showed up just once. This chain links TRBV7-3 with TRBJ2-2; D is uncertain. CDR1 is SGHTA, CDR2 FQGTGA, per germline. Trimming pared 5 bases from V and 0 bases from J, leaving 13 bases between. This CDR3 is 16 amino acids long. The CDR3 reads CASSLSSTANTGELFF. The CDR3 coding sequence is TGTGCCAGCAGCCTAAGCAGTACAGCGAACACCGGGGAGCTGTTTTTT.

This clone has just a few counts. The V and J genes are TRBV5-6 and TRBJ1-2; the match to TRBD1 covers 8 bases. Trimming cost V 0 bases and J 1 base; bases outside gene matches: 11. Per the germline V gene, CDR1 is SGHDT and CDR2 is YYEEEE. This CDR3 comprises 18 residues. The CDR3 is CASSLAFQPTGDNYGYTF. In DNA, the CDR3 is TGTGCCAGCAGCTTGGCCTTTCAACCGACAGGGGATAACTATGGCTACACCTTC.

This chain connects TRBV27 to TRBJ2-7, with a possible D match to TRBD2 (6 bases). The CDR3 totals 15 residues. V was shortened by 5 bases and J by 1 base, with 15 bases between the two germline ends. CDR1 is MNHEY, CDR2 SMNVEV, per germline (reference sequence). The CDR3 protein is CASSLRDFRSYEQYF. CDR3 coding DNA: TGTGCCAGCAGTCTCCGGGACTTCCGATCCTACGAGCAGTACTTC.

This chain uses TRBV9 with TRBJ1-2, with D possibly TRBD1 on 5 matching bases. Germline CDR1 reads SGDLS; CDR2 reads YYNGEE. Trimming took 5 bases from V and 2 from J, leaving 13 bases between them. CDR3 length: 14 residues. In DNA, the CDR3 is TGTGCCAGCAGGGGAGGGGCTTCAAACTATGGCTACACCTTC. It is translated as CASRGGASNYGYTF. Supplemented by reference TRBV9 and TRBJ1-2, the full variable domain reads DSGVTQTPKHLITATGQRVTLRCSPRSGDLSVYWYQQSLDQGLQFLIQYYNGEERAKGNILERFSAQQFPDLHSELNLSSLELGDSALYFCASRGGASNYGYTFGSGTRLTVV.